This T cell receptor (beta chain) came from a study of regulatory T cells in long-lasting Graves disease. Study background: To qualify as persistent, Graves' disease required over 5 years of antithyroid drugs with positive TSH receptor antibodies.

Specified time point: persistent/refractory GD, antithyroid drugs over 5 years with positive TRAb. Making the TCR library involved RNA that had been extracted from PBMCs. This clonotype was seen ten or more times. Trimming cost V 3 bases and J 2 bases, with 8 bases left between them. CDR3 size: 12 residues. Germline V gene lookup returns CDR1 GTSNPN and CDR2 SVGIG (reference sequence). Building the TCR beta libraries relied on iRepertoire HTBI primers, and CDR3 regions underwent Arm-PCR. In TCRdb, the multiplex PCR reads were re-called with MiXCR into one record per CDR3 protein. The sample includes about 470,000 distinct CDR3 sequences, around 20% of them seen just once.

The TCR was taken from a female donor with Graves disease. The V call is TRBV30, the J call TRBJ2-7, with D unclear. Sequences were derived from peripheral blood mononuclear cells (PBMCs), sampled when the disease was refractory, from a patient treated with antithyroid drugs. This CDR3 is CAWRLPPYEQYF. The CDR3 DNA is TGTGCCTGGAGGTTGCCACCCTACGAGCAGTACTTC. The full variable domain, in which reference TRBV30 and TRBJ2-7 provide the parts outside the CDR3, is SQTIHQWPATLVQPVGSPLSLECTVEGTSNPNLYWYRQAAGRGLQLLFYSVGIGQISSEVPQNLSASRPQDRQFILSSKKLLLSDSGFYLCAWRLPPYEQYFGPGTRLTVT.